Presented here are 8 T cell receptor beta chains from one specimen sequenced in a study of blood T cell repertoires in COVID-19. Sequencing was performed with immunoSEQ multiplex PCR; in TCRdb, only in-frame clones are kept and a portion is missing. This sample has about 110,000 clones, with approximately 80% found just once. Material for sequencing was peripheral blood. The receptors here all came from a woman in her 70s with acute or convalescent COVID-19.

The V call is TRBV19, the J call TRBJ1-2, with 10 bases aligning to TRBD1. The CDR3 extends over 13 amino acids. Looked up from germline, CDR1 is LNHDA and CDR2 is SQIVND (reference sequence). V dropped 6 bases and J dropped 6; count of bases not matched to a gene: 4. CDR3 coding DNA: TGTGCCAGTAGCCAGACAGGGGGCAATGGCTACACCTTC. The encoded protein is CASSQTGGNGYTF.

This clone was found once. The chain combines TRBV5-1 with TRBJ2-5, with 9 nucleotides matching TRBD2. The CDR3 contains 17 residues. CDR1 and CDR2 from the germline V gene are SGHRS and YFSETQ. With V trimmed by 0 bases and J by 5 bases, 11 bases remained unmatched. CDR3: CASSLGVRRGGQETQYF. In DNA, the CDR3 is TGCGCCAGCAGCTTGGGAGTTAGGCGGGGGGGCCAGGAGACCCAGTACTTC.

The CDR3 DNA sequence: TGTGCCAGTAGTTCTTTCCCGGGCCGAGGGTTGGACCAGCCCCAGCATTTT. This encodes CASSSFPGRGLDQPQHF. The V and J genes are TRBV19 and TRBJ1-5; no clear D. This CDR3 has 17 amino acids. Germline CDR1 is LNHDA and CDR2 is SQIVND (reference sequence). The V end lost 5 bases, the J end lost 7 bases, and 24 bases lay between the germline ends. Filled out from reference TRBV19 and TRBJ1-5, the complete variable domain reads DGGITQSPKYLFRKEGQNVTLSCEQNLNHDAMYWYRQDPGQGLRLIYYSQIVNDFQKGDIAEGYSVSREKKESFPLTVTSAQKNPTAFYLCASSSFPGRGLDQPQHFGDGTRLSIL.

The chain couples TRBV5-1 to TRBJ1-5, with D possibly being TRBD1 (6 bases). Germline V gene sequence: CDR1 SGHRS, CDR2 YFSETQ. The germline V and J ends were trimmed by 7 bases and 1 base, with 15 bases remaining between them. This CDR3 has 15 residues. In nucleotides, the CDR3 is TGCGCCAGCCGTATCAGCAGGGGAAGCAATCAGCCCCAGCATTTT. Protein product: CASRISRGSNQPQHF.

This clone was seen only once. The gene calls are TRBV19 and TRBJ1-5, with a possible D match to TRBD1 (5 bases). The CDR3 loop spans 19 amino acids. Germline assignment: CDR1 LNHDA and CDR2 SQIVND (reference sequence). V was cut by 3 bases and J by 7 bases, with 28 bases left in between. CDR3 sequence: CASSIAYSTVRGGRQPQHF. CDR3 DNA sequence: TGTGCCAGTAGTATTGCCTACTCGACAGTTCGGGGAGGCAGGCAGCCCCAGCATTTT.

The chain has TRBV7-3 and TRBJ1-4; D is perhaps TRBD1 (5 bases). Looked up from germline, CDR1 is SGHTA and CDR2 is FQGTGA. The CDR3 runs to 15 residues. The V gene lost 1 base and the J gene lost 3 bases, with 9 bases spanning the gap. CDR3 nucleotides: TGTGCCAGCAGCTTAAGCGGGGGATCTAATGAAAAACTGTTTTTT. This sequence encodes CASSLSGGSNEKLFF. Filled out from reference TRBV7-3 and TRBJ1-4, the complete variable domain reads GAGVSQTPSNKVTEKGKYVELRCDPISGHTALYWYRQSLGQGPEFLIYFQGTGAADDSGLPNDRFFAVRPEGSVSTLKIQRTERGDSAVYLCASSLSGGSNEKLFFGSGTQLSVL.

V usage is TRBV6-5 and J usage is TRBJ2-7; 9 nucleotides agree with TRBD1. V lost 0 bases, J lost 2 bases, and 5 bases stayed unmatched. The germline V gene has CDR1 MNHEY and CDR2 SVGAGI. The CDR3 covers 16 residues. The CDR3 DNA is TGTGCCAGCAGTTACTCGATAGGGACAGGGCCCTACGAGCAGTACTTC. Its protein product is CASSYSIGTGPYEQYF.

This CDR3 reads CASSSYQGTGQGYTF. As DNA, the CDR3 is TGCGCCAGCAGCTCATACCAAGGGACAGGGCAAGGCTACACCTTC. The chain joins TRBV4-3 to TRBJ1-2, with 9 nucleotides matching TRBD1. The length of the CDR3 is 15 residues. J gave up 8 bases and V 5 bases, and 12 bases lay outside the gene matches. In germline, CDR1 is LGHNA, CDR2 YSLEER.